The subject of this entry is one TCR beta chain. What it binds is not known. These data originate in a study of cytomegalovirus exposure and HLA in healthy donors. Turning to the study itself: Both the approximately 120 validation repertoires and the approximately 700 first-cohort repertoires used the same platform, as reported by a later analysis.

The assay was immunoSEQ multiplex PCR, and TCRdb's table has in-frame clones only and misses some. The table shows more than 85,000 clones, with roughly 90% occurring only once. Study-wide results and caveats: The authors enumerated roughly 160 TCR beta chains as linked to cytomegalovirus. High specificity and sensitivity for cytomegalovirus status were reported for the classifier. A subsequent analysis found that TCR clusters from the first cohort also tended to co-occur in the 120 or so validation repertoires, with approximately 95% of cluster scores above 0.

V lost 7 bases and J 7 bases, leaving 17 bases between the germline ends. This CDR3 has 13 amino acids. The germline V gene encodes CDR1 MNHNY and CDR2 SVGAGI (reference sequence). V is TRBV6-6 and J is TRBJ2-7; the D gene is possibly TRBD1 (5 bases). Sequenced material: PBMCs. This TCR was sampled from a woman aged 18-29 years in good health and CMV-seronegative. CDR3 coding DNA: TGTGCCAGCATTCACGATGGGGCGAGGGAGCAGTACTTC. This encodes CASIHDGAREQYF.